This TCR beta chain derives from a study of shared clonotypes between healthy human individuals. The protocol was immunoSEQ multiplex PCR, while the TCRdb copy is restricted to in-frame clones and leaves out a portion. The table records some 2.1 million clones, roughly 95% of them present only once. The CDR3 covers 14 residues. V lost 8 bases to trimming and J lost 2 bases; unmatched junction nucleotides: 9. The V gene's germline CDR1 is SGDLS and CDR2 YYNGEE. V gene TRBV9 combines with J gene TRBJ2-7, with 8 positions matching TRBD1. The sequencing input was naive CD4+ T cells sorted from blood. Subset specified: CD45RA+ positively selected. This TCR was sampled from a man aged 18 to 35 in good health. CDR3 in amino acids: CASSPGQEPYEQYF. The CDR3 coding sequence is TGTGCCAGTTCTCCGGGACAGGAGCCCTACGAGCAGTACTTC. The whole variable domain, remainder taken from reference TRBV9 and TRBJ2-7, is DSGVTQTPKHLITATGQRVTLRCSPRSGDLSVYWYQQSLDQGLQFLIQYYNGEERAKGNILERFSAQQFPDLHSELNLSSLELGDSALYFCASSPGQEPYEQYFGPGTRLTVT.